This entry is about one TCR beta chain. What it binds is not known. This record belongs to a study of T cells in tuberculosis. Study information: In South Africa, adults with active tuberculosis were compared with IGRA-negative and latently infected IGRA-positive adolescents.

Findings of the study overall: Active tuberculosis alpha repertoires lay closer to GMM-specific TCRs than controls'.

The CDR3 sequence is 17 residues long. The trim removed 7 bases at V and 6 bases at J, leaving 18 bases unmatched. Germline lookup yields CDR1 MDHEN and CDR2 SYDVKM. Profiled with immunoSEQ multiplex PCR; TCRdb holds only in-frame clones, not every one. The table includes some 31,000 clones, 86% detected once. As for time point: new active TB diagnosis, blood taken before or within 7 days of starting treatment. Tuberculosis was confirmed by positive sputum smear and/or M. tuberculosis culture. The sequence was collected from an adult with tuberculosis. Sequences were derived from PBMCs, sampled at tuberculosis diagnosis. This chain links TRBV28 with TRBJ1-1; 9 nucleotides match TRBD1. Here the CDR3 DNA reads TGTGCCAGCACGAGCCCGGGACAGGGAATCTATAGGGCTGAAGCTTTCTTT. Protein: CASTSPGQGIYRAEAFF.